One T cell receptor (beta chain) is described in this entry. Antigen specificity is unknown. In the PCR, 60 Vbeta and 13 Jbeta primers were used. This table comes from immunoSEQ multiplex PCR, and its TCRdb copy is limited to in-frame clones, with some not included. In the table there are about 150,000 clones, approximately 79% of which are singletons. This specimen comes from a study of cytomegalovirus exposure and HLA in healthy donors. Across the whole study: Unique TCR beta sequences numbering approximately 120 million came from 150 million to 200 million T cells in an earlier analysis. Early release data held some 80 million unique TCRs from HLA-typed donors. Study outcomes and limitations: Listed as cytomegalovirus-associated were over 150 TCR beta chains.

There are 12 residues in the CDR3. The V and J ends lost 8 bases and 5 bases respectively, with 12 bases between them. Germline V CDR1 and CDR2: MNHEY, SMNVEV (reference sequence). The source material was PBMCs. V gene TRBV27 combines with J gene TRBJ1-2; the D is unclear. This clonotype was sampled from a man between 18 and 29 years old in good health and CMV-seropositive. The CDR3: CASGQGRYGYTF. The CDR3 bases are TGTGCCAGCGGGCAAGGAAGGTATGGCTACACCTTC.